The table lists the clone carrying this T cell receptor (beta chain) with many counts. No antigen is known for it. This sample is part of a study of regulatory T cells in long-lasting Graves disease. Arm-PCR with iRepertoire HTBI primers amplified the CDR3 regions for these TCR beta libraries. MiXCR, run by TCRdb on the multiplex PCR reads, gives a single entry per CDR3 protein. The sample holds approximately 460,000 distinct CDR3 sequences, roughly 17% seen once. Time point: newly diagnosed GD, antithyroid drugs for less than 3 months. The TCR library used RNA extracted from PBMCs. Trimming stripped 1 base from V and 0 bases from J, with 12 bases between. Germline V gives CDR1 LGHNA, CDR2 YSLEER. This CDR3 is built from 16 residues. Findings and caveats of the study: Not thyroid tissue but only peripheral blood was studied. Lower TCR diversity characterized persistent Graves' patients relative to newly diagnosed patients.

This same sample was also taken into another study, of T cells in Graves' hyperthyroidism and ophthalmopathy.

The chain combines TRBV4-3 with TRBJ1-2; no clear D. The material sequenced was peripheral blood mononuclear cells (PBMCs), taken at new diagnosis, from a patient treated with antithyroid drugs. This sequence was found in a woman in her twenties or thirties with Graves disease. As DNA, the CDR3 is TGCGCCAGCAGCCAAGTAGCCACGCAAGCTAACTATGGCTACACCTTC. Residues: CASSQVATQANYGYTF.